The clone carrying this T cell receptor (beta chain) was detected only a few times. Antigen unknown. From germline, CDR1 is SGHNT and CDR2 YYREEE (reference sequence). V dropped 6 bases and J dropped 0 bases, with 12 bases sitting between them. The CDR3 extends over 14 amino acids. This sample was taken from a study of T cells after yellow fever vaccination. A universal primer site and UMIs were added as TCR cDNA was made by 5'RACE template switching. TCRdb reprocessed the 5' RACE reads with MiXCR, giving one entry per CDR3 protein. The profile shows about 500,000 distinct CDR3 sequences, around 17% of them singletons. Study-level findings and limits: In post-booster samples, most primary-vaccination clones reappeared (approximately 95% CD4, 70% to 90% CD8). Contaminating bulk clonotypes could be abundant in FACS-sorted repertoires.

Specimen: PBMCs, collected 5 days after the first yellow fever vaccination. The chain uses TRBV5-4 and TRBJ1-2; D uncertain. This TCR derives from a young man who received the YFV17D yellow fever vaccine. As DNA, the CDR3 is TGTGCCAGCACGGGAGCCTCGACTAACTATGGCTACACCTTC. This encodes CASTGASTNYGYTF.